The clone carrying this TCR beta chain was recorded once. This CDR3 has 14 amino acids. Trimming removed 2 bases from V and 4 bases from J; junction bases left unmatched: 3. Germline V gene data show CDR1 as MDHEN and CDR2 as SYDVKM. This sample is part of a study of cytomegalovirus exposure and HLA in healthy donors. The PCR contained 60 Vbeta and 13 Jbeta primers. Here immunoSEQ multiplex PCR was the method, and the copy in TCRdb shows in-frame clones only, minus some. The sample lists approximately 180,000 clones, 75% to 85% occurring once. Specimen: PBMCs. The rearrangement uses TRBV28 and TRBJ1-2, with TRBD1 matching over 8 bases. This clonotype was sampled from a young woman in good health and CMV-seronegative. CDR3 sequence reads: CASSLGDRSYGYTF. DNA for the CDR3: TGTGCCAGCAGTTTAGGGGACAGGAGCTATGGCTACACCTTC.